This T cell receptor (beta chain) was observed in a study of CD8+CD57+ T cells in acquired aplastic anemia. Findings and caveats of the study: Significant differences in CD8+ Simpson's diversity were not observed between patients and controls. Found in both controls and patients were around 29 CD8+ CDR3 sequences.

V gave up 3 bases and J gave up 0 bases, with 7 bases separating them. The CDR3 length is 13 residues. CDR1 SQVTM and CDR2 ANQGSEA come from the germline V gene. According to the study, genomic DNA was the template for TCR beta VDJ and CDR3 profiling. TCRdb used MiXCR to reprocess the reads, holding one entry per CDR3 protein. The sample shows some 170,000 distinct CDR3 sequences, nearly 65% of them seen only once. All patients picked for sequencing had shown, by flow cytometry, an expansion of CD8+CD57+ cells. There were no patients without severe acquired aplastic anemia. The blood sampling took place in patients who had so far received no therapy. In the case of this clonotype: The target antigen is unknown.

The receptor was isolated from a human donor with aplastic anemia. The sample comprised sorted CD4+, CD8+, or CD8+CD57+ T cells (not recorded which) from PBMCs. This chain uses TRBV29-1 with TRBJ2-3; D perhaps matches TRBD2 (6 bases). DNA of the CDR3: TGCAGCGTTGAGCGGGATAGCACAGATACGCAGTATTTT. Translated, it gives CSVERDSTDTQYF.